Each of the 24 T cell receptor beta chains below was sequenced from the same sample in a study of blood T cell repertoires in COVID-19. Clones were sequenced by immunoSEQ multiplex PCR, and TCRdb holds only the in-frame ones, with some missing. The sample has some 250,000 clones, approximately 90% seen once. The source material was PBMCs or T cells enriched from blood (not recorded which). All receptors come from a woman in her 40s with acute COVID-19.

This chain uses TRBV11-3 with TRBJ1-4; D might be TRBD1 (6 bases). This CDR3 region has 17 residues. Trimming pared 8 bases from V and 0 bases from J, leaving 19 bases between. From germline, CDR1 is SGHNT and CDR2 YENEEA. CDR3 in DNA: TGTGCCAGCGCCACCCGGGACACTGCTTCAACTAATGAAAAACTGTTTTTT. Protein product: CASATRDTASTNEKLFF.

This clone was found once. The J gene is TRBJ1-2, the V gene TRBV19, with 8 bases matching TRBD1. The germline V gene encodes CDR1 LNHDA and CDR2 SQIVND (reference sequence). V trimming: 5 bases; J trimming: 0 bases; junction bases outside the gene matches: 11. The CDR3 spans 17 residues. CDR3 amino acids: CASSVTGTGAPNYGYTF. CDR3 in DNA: TGTGCCAGTAGTGTCACCGGGACAGGCGCTCCTAACTATGGCTACACCTTC.

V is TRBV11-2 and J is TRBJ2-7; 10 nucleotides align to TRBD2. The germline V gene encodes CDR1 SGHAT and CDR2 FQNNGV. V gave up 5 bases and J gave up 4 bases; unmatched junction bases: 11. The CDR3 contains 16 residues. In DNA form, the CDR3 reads TGTGCCAGCAGCAAACCCCCTAGCGGGAGTGCGTACGAGCAGTACTTC. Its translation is CASSKPPSGSAYEQYF.

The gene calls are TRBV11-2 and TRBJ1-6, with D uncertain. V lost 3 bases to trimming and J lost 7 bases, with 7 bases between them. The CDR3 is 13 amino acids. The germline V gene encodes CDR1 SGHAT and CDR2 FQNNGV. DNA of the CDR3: TGTGCCAGCAGCTTGGACTTAAATTCACCCCTCCACTTT. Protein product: CASSLDLNSPLHF.

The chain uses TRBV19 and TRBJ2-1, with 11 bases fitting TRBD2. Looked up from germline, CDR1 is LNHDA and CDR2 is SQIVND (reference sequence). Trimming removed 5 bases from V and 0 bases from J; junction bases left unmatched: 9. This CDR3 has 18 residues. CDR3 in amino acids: CASSPRTSGPGSYNEQFF. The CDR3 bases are TGTGCCAGTAGTCCCCGGACTAGCGGGCCAGGCTCCTACAATGAGCAGTTCTTC.

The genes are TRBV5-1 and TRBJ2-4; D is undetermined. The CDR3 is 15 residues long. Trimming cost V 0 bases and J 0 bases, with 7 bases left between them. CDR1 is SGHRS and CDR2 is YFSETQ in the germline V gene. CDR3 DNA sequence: TGCGCCAGCAGCTTGGGTTCCCTAGCCAAAAACATTCAGTACTTC. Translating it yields CASSLGSLAKNIQYF.

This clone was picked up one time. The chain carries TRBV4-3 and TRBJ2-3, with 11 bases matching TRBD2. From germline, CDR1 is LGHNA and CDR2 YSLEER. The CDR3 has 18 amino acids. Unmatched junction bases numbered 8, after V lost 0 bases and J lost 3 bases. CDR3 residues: CASSQDRASGRRTDTQYF. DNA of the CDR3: TGCGCCAGCAGCCAAGATAGGGCTAGCGGGAGGAGGACAGATACGCAGTATTTT.

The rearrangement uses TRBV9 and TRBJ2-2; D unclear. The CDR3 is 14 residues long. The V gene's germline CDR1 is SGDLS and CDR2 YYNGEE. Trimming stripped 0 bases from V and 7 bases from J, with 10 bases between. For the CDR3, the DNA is TGTGCCAGCAGCGTAGGAAACCCGCGCGGGGAGCTGTTTTTT. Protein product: CASSVGNPRGELFF.

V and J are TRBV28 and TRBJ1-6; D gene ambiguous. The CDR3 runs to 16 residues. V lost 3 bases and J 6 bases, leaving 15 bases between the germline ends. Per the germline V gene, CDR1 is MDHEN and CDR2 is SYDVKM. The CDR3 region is CASSLMGLIVNSPLHF. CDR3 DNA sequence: TGTGCCAGCAGTTTGATGGGCCTAATCGTTAATTCACCCCTCCACTTT.

The CDR3 nucleotides read TGTGCCAGCAGCCAAGATCGGAGCGGGGGGACCCAAGAGACCCAGTACTTC. This encodes CASSQDRSGGTQETQYF. The gene calls are TRBV3-1 (or the pseudogene TRBV3-2) and TRBJ2-5, with 9 bases that match TRBD2. Trimming at V came to 0 bases and at J to 1 base, leaving 6 bases not matched to a gene. The length of the CDR3 is 17 residues. Germline CDR1 and CDR2: LGHDT and YNNKEL (reference sequence).

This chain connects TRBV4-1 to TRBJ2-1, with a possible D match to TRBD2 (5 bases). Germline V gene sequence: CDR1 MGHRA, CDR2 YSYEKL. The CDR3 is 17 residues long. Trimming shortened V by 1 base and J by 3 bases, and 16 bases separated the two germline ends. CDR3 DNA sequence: TGCGCCAGCAGCCAAGTAGGGTCCGGACTCAACTACAATGAGCAGTTCTTC. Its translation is CASSQVGSGLNYNEQFF.

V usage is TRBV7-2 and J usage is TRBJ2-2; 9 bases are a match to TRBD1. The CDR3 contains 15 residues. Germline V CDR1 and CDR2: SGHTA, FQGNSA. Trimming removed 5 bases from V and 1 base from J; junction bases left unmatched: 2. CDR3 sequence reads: CASSPDRGNTGELFF. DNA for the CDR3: TGTGCCAGCAGCCCGGACAGGGGGAACACCGGGGAGCTGTTTTTT.

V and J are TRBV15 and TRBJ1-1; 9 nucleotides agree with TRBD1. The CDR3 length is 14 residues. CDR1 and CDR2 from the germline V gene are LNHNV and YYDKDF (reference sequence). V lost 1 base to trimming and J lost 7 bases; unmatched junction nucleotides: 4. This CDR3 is CATSRGDRDHEAFF. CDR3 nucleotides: TGTGCCACCAGCAGAGGGGACAGGGATCATGAAGCTTTCTTT.

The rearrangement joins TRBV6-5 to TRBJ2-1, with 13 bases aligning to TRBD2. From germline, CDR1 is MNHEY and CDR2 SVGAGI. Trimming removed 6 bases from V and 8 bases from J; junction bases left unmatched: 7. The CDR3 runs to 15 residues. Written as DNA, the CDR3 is TGTGCCAGCAGCAGACTAGCGGGAGGCCAGGATGAGCAGTTCTTC. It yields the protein CASSRLAGGQDEQFF.

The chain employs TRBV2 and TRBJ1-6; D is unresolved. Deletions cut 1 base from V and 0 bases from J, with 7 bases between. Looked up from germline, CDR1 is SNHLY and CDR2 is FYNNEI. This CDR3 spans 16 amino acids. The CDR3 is CASSEERFSYNSPLHF. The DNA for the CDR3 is TGTGCCAGCAGTGAAGAGCGATTCTCCTATAATTCACCCCTCCACTTT.

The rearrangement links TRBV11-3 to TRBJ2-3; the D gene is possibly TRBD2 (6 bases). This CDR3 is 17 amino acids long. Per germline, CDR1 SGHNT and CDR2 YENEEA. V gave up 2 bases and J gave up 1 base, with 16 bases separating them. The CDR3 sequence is CASSLRTSSGGTDTQYF. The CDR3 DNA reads TGTGCCAGCAGCTTAAGAACTAGCTCTGGTGGCACAGATACGCAGTATTTT.

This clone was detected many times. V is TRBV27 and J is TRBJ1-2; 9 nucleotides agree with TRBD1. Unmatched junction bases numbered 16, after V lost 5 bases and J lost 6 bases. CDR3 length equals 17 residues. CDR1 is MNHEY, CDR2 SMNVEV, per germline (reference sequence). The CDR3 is CASSPDLGTGLGDGYTF. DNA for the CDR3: TGTGCCAGCAGTCCTGACTTGGGGACAGGGCTAGGTGATGGCTACACCTTC.

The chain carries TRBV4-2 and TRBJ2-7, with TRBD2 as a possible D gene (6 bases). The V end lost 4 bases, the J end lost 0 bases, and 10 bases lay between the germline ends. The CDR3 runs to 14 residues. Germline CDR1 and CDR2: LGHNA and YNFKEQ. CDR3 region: CASSLGGNSYEQYF. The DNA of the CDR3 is TGTGCCAGCAGCCTGGGGGGTAACTCCTACGAGCAGTACTTC.

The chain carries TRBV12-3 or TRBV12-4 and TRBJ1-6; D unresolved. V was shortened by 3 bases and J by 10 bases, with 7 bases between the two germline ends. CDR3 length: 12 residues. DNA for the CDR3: TGTGCCAGCAGTTTTCTGTCCTCACCCCTCCACTTT. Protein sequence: CASSFLSSPLHF.

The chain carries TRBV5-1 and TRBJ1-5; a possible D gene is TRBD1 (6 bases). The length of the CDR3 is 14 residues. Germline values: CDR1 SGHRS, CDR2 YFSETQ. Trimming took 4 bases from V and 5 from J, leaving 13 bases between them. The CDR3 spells CASSLRGGDQPQHF. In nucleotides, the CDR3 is TGCGCCAGCAGCCTCCGGGGGGGCGATCAGCCCCAGCATTTT.

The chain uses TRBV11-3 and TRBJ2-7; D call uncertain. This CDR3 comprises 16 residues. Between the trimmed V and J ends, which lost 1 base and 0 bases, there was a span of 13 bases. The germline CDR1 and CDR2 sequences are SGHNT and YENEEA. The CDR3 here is CASSLGIAQSSYEQYF. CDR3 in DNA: TGTGCCAGCAGCTTAGGTATTGCCCAGTCCTCCTACGAGCAGTACTTC.

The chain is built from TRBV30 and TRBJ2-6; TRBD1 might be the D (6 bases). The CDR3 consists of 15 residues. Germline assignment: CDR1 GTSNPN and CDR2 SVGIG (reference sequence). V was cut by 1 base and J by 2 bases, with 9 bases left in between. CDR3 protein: CAWSGNRAGANVLTF. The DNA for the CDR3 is TGTGCCTGGAGTGGAAACAGGGCTGGGGCCAACGTCCTGACTTTC.

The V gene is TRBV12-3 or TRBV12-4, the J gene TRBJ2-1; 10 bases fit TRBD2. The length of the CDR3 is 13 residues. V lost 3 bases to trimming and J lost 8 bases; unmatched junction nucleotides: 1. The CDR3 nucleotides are TGTGCCAGCAGTTTTGGACTAGCGGATGAGCAGTTCTTC. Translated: CASSFGLADEQFF.

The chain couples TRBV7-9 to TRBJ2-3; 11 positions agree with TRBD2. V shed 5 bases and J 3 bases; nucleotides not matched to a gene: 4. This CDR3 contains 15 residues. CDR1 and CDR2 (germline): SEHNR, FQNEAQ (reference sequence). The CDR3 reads CASSRGTSGTDTQYF. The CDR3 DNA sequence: TGTGCCAGCAGCAGGGGGACTAGCGGAACAGATACGCAGTATTTT. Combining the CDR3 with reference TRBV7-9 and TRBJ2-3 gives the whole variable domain DTGVSQNPRHKITKRGQNVTFRCDPISEHNRLYWYRQTLGQGPEFLTYFQNEAQLEKSRLLSDRFSAERPKGSFSTLEIQRTEQGDSAMYLCASSRGTSGTDTQYFGPGTRLTVL.